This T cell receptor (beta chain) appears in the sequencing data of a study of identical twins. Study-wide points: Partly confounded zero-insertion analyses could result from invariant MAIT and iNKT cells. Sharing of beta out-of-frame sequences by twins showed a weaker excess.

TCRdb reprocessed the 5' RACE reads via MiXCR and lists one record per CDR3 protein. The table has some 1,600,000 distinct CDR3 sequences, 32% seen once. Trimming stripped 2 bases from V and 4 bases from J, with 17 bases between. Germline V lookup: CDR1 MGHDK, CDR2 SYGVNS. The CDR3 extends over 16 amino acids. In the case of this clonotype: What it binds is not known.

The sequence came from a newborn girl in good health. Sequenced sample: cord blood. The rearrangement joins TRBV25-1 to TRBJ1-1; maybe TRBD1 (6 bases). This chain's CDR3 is CASSEHPVGGATEAFF. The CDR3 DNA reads TGTGCCAGCAGTGAACATCCCGTGGGGGGGGCCACTGAAGCTTTCTTT.